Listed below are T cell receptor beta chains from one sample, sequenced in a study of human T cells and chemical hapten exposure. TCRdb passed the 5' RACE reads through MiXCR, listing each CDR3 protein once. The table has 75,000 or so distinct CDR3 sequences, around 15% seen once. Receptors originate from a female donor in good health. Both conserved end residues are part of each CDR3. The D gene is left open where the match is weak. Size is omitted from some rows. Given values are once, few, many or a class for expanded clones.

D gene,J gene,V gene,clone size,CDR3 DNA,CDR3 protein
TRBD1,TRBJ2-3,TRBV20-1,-,TGCAGTGCTATTGGGACAGGGTCGAGGCGGGTTAGCACAGATACGCAGTATTTT,CSAIGTGSRRVSTDTQYF
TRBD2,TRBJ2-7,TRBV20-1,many,TGCAGTGCTAGAGACGCGGGGGGACAACCCTACGAGCAGTACTTC,CSARDAGGQPYEQYF
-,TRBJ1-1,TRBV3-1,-,TGTGCCAGCAGCCTTTCCCCTCGGGGAGGCGGAATGAACACTGAAGCTTTCTTT,CASSLSPRGGGMNTEAFF
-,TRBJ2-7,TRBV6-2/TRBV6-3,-,TGTGCCAGCAGTTACCAGTTAGGTTACTACGAGCAGTACTTC,CASSYQLGYYEQYF
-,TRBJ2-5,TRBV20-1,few,TGCAGTGCGTGTACCCTGATAGAGCAAGAGACCCAGTACTTC,CSACTLIEQETQYF
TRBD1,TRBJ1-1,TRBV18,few,TGTGCCAGCTCACCACAGGGGGCGTCGAACACTGAAGCTTTCTTT,CASSPQGASNTEAFF
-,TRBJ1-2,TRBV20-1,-,TGCAGTGCTAGAGAGAGCATCAGGGGCAGTAGCTACACCTTC,CSARESIRGSSYTF
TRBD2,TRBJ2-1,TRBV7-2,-,TGTGCCAGCAGACCCGGGACTAGCGGATACAATGAGCAGTTCTTC,CASRPGTSGYNEQFF
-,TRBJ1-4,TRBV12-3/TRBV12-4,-,TGTGCCAGCAGTTTAGTTCTCGGGGGTTTAAATGAAAAACTGTTTTTT,CASSLVLGGLNEKLFF
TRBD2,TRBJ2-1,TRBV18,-,TGTGCCAGCTCATTACGAGGGGCGGGAGATGAGCAGTTCTTC,CASSLRGAGDEQFF
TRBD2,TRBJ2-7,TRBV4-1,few,TGCGCCAGCAGCGAAGTTCCTAGCGGGGGACTCCGGGAGCAGTACTTC,CASSEVPSGGLREQYF
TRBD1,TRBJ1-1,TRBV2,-,TGTGCCAGCAGTGGACAGGGATGGAACACTGAAGCTTTCTTT,CASSGQGWNTEAFF
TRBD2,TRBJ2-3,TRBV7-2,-,TGTGCCAGCAGCTTAGGCCTCCTAGCGGATCCTAGCACAGATACGCAGTATTTT,CASSLGLLADPSTDTQYF
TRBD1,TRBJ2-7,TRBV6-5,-,TGTGCCAGCAGTTACCTGGGACAGGGGCTCTACGAGCAGTACTTC,CASSYLGQGLYEQYF
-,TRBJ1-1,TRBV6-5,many,TGTGCCAGCAGGGAGACCCTGGACCGAGAAGCTTTCTTT,CASRETLDREAFF
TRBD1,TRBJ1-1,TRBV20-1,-,TGCAGTGCCAGCCGGGACAGCGAAGTCACTGAAGCTTTCTTT,CSASRDSEVTEAFF
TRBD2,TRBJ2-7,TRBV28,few,TGTGCCAGCAATATGCTCGGCGGGAGTCCCTACGAGCAGTACTTC,CASNMLGGSPYEQYF
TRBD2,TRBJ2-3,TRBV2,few,TGTGCCAGGGGGACTAGCGGGATCCTTACAACAGATACGCAGTATTTT,CARGTSGILTTDTQYF
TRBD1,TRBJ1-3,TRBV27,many,TGTGCCAGCAGTTTACTCCCGGGACAGGGAAACACCATATATTTT,CASSLLPGQGNTIYF
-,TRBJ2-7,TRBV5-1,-,TGCGCCAGCAGCTTGGTTTCGGTCGCGGGGAGAGAGCAGTACTTC,CASSLVSVAGREQYF
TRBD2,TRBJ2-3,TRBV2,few,TGTGCCAGCAGCCCTAGCGGGAGTCCCCGCACAGATACGCAGTATTTT,CASSPSGSPRTDTQYF
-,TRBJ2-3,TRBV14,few,TGTGCCAGCAGCCAAGATCCGTCTGGCACAGATACGCAGTATTTT,CASSQDPSGTDTQYF
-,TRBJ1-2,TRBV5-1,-,TGCGCCAGCAGCTTAGAAGCAGGGGCAGGCTACACCTTC,CASSLEAGAGYTF
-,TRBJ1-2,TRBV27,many,TGTGCCAGCAGTTTTTATGGCGACAGCACAAACTATGGCTACACCTTC,CASSFYGDSTNYGYTF
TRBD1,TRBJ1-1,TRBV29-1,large,TGCAGCGTTGAAGATTTGGGGACAGGGGACACTGAAGCTTTCTTT,CSVEDLGTGDTEAFF
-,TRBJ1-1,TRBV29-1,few,TGCAGCGTTGAAAGGCAGAGGAACACTGAAGCTTTCTTT,CSVERQRNTEAFF
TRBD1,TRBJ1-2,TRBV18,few,TGTGCCAGCTCACCGATCAACAGGGGCGACAACTATGGCTACACCTTC,CASSPINRGDNYGYTF
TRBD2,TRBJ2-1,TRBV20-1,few,TGCAGTGCTAGAGATCAAGCGGGAGTTTTAACTCTCCAGTTCTTC,CSARDQAGVLTLQFF